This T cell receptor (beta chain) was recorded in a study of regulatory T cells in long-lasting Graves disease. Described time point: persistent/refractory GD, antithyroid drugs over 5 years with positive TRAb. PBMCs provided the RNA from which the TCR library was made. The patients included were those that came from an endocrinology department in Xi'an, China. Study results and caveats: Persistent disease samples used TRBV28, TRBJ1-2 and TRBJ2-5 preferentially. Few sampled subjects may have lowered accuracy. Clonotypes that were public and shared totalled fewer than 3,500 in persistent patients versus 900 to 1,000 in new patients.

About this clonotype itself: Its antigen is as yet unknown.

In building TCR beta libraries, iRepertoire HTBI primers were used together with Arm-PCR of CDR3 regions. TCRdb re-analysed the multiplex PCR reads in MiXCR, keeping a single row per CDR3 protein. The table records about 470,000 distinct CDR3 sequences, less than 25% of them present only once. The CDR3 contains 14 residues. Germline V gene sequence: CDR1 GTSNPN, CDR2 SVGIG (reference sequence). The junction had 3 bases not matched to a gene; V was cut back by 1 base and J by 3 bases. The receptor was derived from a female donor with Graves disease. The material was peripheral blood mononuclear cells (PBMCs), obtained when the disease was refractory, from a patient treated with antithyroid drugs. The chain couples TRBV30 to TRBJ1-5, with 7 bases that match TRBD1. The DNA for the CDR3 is TGTGCCTGGAGTGAGGGACAGTACAATCAGCCCCAGCATTTT. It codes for CAWSEGQYNQPQHF.